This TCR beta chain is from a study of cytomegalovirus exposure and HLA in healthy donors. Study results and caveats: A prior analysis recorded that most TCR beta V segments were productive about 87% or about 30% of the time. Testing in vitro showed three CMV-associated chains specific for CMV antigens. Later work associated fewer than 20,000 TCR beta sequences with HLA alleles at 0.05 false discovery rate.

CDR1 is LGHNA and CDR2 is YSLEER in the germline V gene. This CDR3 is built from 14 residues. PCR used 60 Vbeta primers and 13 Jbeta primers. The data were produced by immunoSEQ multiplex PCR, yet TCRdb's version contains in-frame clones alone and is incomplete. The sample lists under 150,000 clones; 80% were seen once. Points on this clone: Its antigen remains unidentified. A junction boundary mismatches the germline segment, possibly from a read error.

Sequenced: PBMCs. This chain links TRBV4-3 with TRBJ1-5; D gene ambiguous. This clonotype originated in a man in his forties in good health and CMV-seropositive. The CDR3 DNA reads TGCGCCAGCAGCCAAGAATCGGGGAATCAGCCCCGGCATTTT. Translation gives CASSQESGNQPRHF.